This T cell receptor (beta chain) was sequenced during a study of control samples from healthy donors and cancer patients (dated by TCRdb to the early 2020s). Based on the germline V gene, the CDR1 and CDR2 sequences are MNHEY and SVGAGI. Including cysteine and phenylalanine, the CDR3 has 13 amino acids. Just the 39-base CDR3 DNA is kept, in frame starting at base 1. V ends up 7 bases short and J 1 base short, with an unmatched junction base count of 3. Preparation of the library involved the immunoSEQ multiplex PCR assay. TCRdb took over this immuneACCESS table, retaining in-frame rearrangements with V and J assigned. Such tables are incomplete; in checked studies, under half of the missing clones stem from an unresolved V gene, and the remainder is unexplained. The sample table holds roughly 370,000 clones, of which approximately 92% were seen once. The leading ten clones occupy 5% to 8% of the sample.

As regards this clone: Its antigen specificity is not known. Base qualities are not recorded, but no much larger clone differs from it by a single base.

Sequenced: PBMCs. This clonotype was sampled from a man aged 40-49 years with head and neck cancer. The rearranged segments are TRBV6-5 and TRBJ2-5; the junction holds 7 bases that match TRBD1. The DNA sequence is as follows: TGTGCCAGCAACGACAGGGCCCAAGAGACCCAGTACTTC. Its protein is CASNDRAQETQYF.